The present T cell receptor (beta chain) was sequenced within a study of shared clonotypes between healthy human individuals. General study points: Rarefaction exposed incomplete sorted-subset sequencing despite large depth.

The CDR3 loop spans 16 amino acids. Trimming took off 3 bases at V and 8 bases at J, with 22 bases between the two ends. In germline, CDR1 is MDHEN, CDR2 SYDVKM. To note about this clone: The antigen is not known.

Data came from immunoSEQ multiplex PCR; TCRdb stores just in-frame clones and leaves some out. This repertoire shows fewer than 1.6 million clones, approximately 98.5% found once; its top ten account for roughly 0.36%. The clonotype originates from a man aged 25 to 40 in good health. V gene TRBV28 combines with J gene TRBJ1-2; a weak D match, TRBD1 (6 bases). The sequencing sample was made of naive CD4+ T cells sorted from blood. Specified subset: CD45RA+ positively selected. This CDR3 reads CASSLATLAGVVGYTF. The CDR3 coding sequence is TGTGCCAGCAGTTTGGCCACTCTGGCAGGGGTGGTCGGCTACACCTTC.